Listed here is a single T cell receptor (beta chain). Here immunoSEQ multiplex PCR was the method, and the copy in TCRdb shows in-frame clones only, minus some. This table has just over 2,000,000 clones, 85% to 95% appearing once. This sample is part of a study of shared clonotypes between healthy human individuals. The CDR3 contains 13 residues. The germline V gene has CDR1 SGHDT and CDR2 YYEEEE. The V gene lost 2 bases and the J gene lost 3 bases, with 8 bases spanning the gap. Sequencing was done on a sample of naive CD4+ T cells sorted from blood. Noted subset: CD45RA+ positively selected. This receptor was taken from a man aged 18 to 30 in good health. This chain links TRBV5-6 with TRBJ1-1, with D unclear. The CDR3 loop reads CASSLNVDTEAFF. The CDR3 nucleotides are TGTGCCAGCAGCTTAAATGTGGACACTGAAGCTTTCTTT.